The clone carrying this T cell receptor beta chain was detected only once. Its antigen is not known. This entry comes from a study of cytomegalovirus exposure and HLA in healthy donors. Findings and limits, study-wide: Later analysis identified several of the most significant clusters that appeared linked to common viral pathogens.

In germline, CDR1 is MNHEY, CDR2 SVGAGI. The CDR3 contains 13 residues. Trimming pared 0 bases from V and 5 bases from J, leaving 7 bases between. With 60 Vbeta and 13 Jbeta primers, the PCR was carried out. Assay: immunoSEQ multiplex PCR; the TCRdb copy retains only in-frame clones and omits some. The sample contains 30,000 to 40,000 clones, roughly 60% of which appear only once. Material: PBMCs. This chain joins TRBV6-5 and TRBJ1-1; D possibly corresponds to TRBD1 (6 bases). This TCR was recovered from a man aged 50 to 60 in good health and CMV-seropositive. This CDR3 is CASSYSRGTEAFF. The CDR3 DNA reads as TGTGCCAGCAGTTACTCGAGGGGGACTGAAGCTTTCTTT.